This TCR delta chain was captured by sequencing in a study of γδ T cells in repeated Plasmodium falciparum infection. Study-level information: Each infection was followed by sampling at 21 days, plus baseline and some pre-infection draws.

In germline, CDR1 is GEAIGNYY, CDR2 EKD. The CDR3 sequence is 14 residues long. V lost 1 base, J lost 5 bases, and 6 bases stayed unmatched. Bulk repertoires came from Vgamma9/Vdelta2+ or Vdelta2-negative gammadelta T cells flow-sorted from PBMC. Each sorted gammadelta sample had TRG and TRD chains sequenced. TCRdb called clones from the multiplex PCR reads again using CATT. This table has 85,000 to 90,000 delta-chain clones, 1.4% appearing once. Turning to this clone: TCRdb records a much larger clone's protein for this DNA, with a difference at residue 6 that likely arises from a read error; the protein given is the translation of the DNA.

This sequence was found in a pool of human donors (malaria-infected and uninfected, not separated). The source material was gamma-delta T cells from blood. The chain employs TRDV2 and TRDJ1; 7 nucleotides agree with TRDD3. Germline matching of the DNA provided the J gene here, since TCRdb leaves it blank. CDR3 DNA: TGTGCCTGTGACACTGTGGTACTGGGGGATAAACTCATCTTT. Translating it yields CACDTVVLGDKLIF.